This T cell receptor beta chain was captured in a study of T cell repertoires in cytomegalovirus infection (dated by TCRdb to about 2019). Study-level background: Donor HLA type was relevant to the analysis, as public TCR beta signatures indicated carriage of CMV infection together with the matching HLA type. On the study overall, not on this receptor specifically: Cumulative frequency of public TCR beta family members discriminated carriers of CMV infection plus the relevant HLA type in this cohort and an independent 352-donor cohort. The ex vivo response was dominated by HLA-C-restricted CMV-specific TCR beta clonotypes, which also provided the single most frequent clonotype in two of eight donors.

Trimming leaves V shorter by 0 bases and J shorter by 5 bases, with the junction holding 7 bases beyond the gene matches. For CDR1 and CDR2, the germline V gene lists SGHTA and FQGNSA. The cysteine opens and the phenylalanine closes a CDR3 of 17 amino acids. Just the 51-base CDR3 DNA is kept, in frame starting at base 1. This clonotype was detected ten times or more. The antigen it binds to is not known. No clone much larger than this one lies a single base away; base qualities are absent. The data were produced on an Illumina HiSeq 1500. TCRdb passed the public sequencing reads through fastp at Q25 and MiXCR, retaining productive beta sequences. Merged by CDR3 protein, the rows form single entries marked with the most common genes and DNA. The sample table contains hundreds of thousands of distinct CDR3 sequences; only one count was recorded for 11% of them. The ten largest clones represent 10% to 13% of the sample.

Sequencing used PBMCs. In this chain, TRBV7-2 is recombined with TRBJ2-2, and 9 junction bases match TRBD2. This clonotype originated in a human donor in good health (CMV status not recorded). Some clones in this sample may be carry-over from other donors' samples. DNA sequence: TGTGCCAGCAGCTTAGCGCCCTGGCGGGAGGGAACCGGGGAGCTGTTTTTT. The translation is CASSLAPWREGTGELFF.